The T cell receptor beta chain described here comes from a study of cytomegalovirus exposure and HLA in healthy donors. It was with 60 Vbeta and 13 Jbeta primers that the PCR ran. The protocol was immunoSEQ multiplex PCR, while the TCRdb copy is restricted to in-frame clones and leaves out a portion. Of 170,000 or so clones in the sample, under 90% are singletons; the top ten hold 1.5% to 2.5%. To note about this clone: Its antigen is currently unknown.

Study results and caveats: Within a later analysis, the majority of CMV-associated TCR beta chains appeared HLA-restricted. A previous analysis found most TCR beta V segments productive roughly 87% or roughly 30% of the time.

This clonotype originated in a man aged 18 to 29 in good health and CMV-seronegative. The sample taken for sequencing was PBMCs.

The CDR3, as DNA: TGTGCCAGCAGTTCGGGCAGGGATAATTCACCCCTCCACTTT. This gives the protein CASSSGRDNSPLHF. The rearrangement links TRBV6-5 to TRBJ1-6; a possible D gene is TRBD1 (5 bases). Germline V gene data show CDR1 as MNHEY and CDR2 as SVGAGI. The CDR3 has 14 residues. Trimming took 4 bases from V and 5 from J, leaving 9 bases between them.